This T cell receptor (beta chain) was obtained from a study of T cells in Graves' hyperthyroidism and ophthalmopathy (dated by TCRdb to the late 2010s). Regarding the research as a whole: Peripheral blood was sampled at the time of initial diagnosis, prior to any treatment. Once sampling was done, hyperthyroidism patients were given methimazole at a starting dose of 30 mg daily, whereas ophthalmopathy patients were given high-dose intravenous methylprednisolone. The study also compared thyroid tissue and blood T-cell repertoires from over 5 Graves' hyperthyroidism patients. The paper describes TCR Vbeta CDR3 sequencing of some 130 peripheral blood samples, made up of 40 to 45 ophthalmopathy patients, approximately 76 hyperthyroidism patients and 17 progressor patients. Prospective prediction of ophthalmopathy was tested in an independent validation cohort consisting of 18 to 20 hyperthyroidism patients and 17 patients who later progressed to ophthalmopathy. The 75 to 100 discovery patients were randomly split 7:3 into training and test sets. To identify TCR V-J signatures that set the groups apart, the researchers used a discovery cohort of 90 to 100 patients, made up of around 40 with Graves' ophthalmopathy and approximately 57 with stable Graves' hyperthyroidism. The investigation overall reported the following: Most expanded thyroid clonotypes (frequency above 0.001) were also detected in blood, suggesting blood repertoires may reflect thyroid immune responses. During validation, the model predicted progression to ophthalmopathy a median of roughly six months ahead of onset, with around 70% sensitivity and almost 75% specificity. No statistical method was used to fix the sample size in advance, and group allocation was not hidden from the investigators. In cross-validation, a model built on a 13 V-J signature told ophthalmopathy apart from stable hyperthyroidism with under 90% sensitivity and roughly 83% specificity, and in testing the same model reached 80%/75%.

V is pruned by 8 bases and J by 9 bases, leaving 10 bases of the junction without a gene match. Including cysteine and phenylalanine, the CDR3 has 14 amino acids. The kept DNA is CDR3 alone, 42 bases in frame from the first base. For CDR1 and CDR2, the germline V gene lists MDHEN and SYDVKM. Ophthalmopathy patients had moderately to severely active disease, Clinical Activity Score of at least 3, NOSPECS grade of at least 4, and duration under 3 months. Exclusion was applied to patients with uncontrolled infections, other autoimmune diseases, pregnancy or lactation. Clinical symptoms, serum thyroxine and TRAb, thyroid ultrasound, and orbital computed tomography formed the basis for the diagnoses. Ficoll-Paque density gradient centrifugation was used to isolate PBMCs from approximately 10 ml of fresh peripheral blood. Total RNA was extracted using Trizol reagent, and RNA quality was assessed on an Agilent 2100 Bioanalyzer.

TCR beta CDR3 regions were amplified from RNA transcripts. The TCR CDR3 was subjected to a first round of RT-PCR using the HTBI primer set and the Qiagen OneStep RT-PCR kit. The libraries were constructed in a second round of multiplex PCR and then size-selected and purified. The libraries were sequenced on an Illumina HiSeq2000 using paired-end 100 bp reads. In the source study's methods: SOAPnuke was used to process the raw data, throwing out any read that contained adapters or uncalled bases, had a mean Phred below 15, or lacked an exact constant-primer or identifier match. COPE v1.2.5 was used to merge high-quality paired reads, and clonotypes were defined as unique nucleotide sequences. MiTCR v1.1 was used to align clonotypes to the IMGT TRBV, TRBD and TRBJ reference segments. Only V-J combinations with frequency above 0.0001, covering 99% to 99.2% of repertoires, were analysed. A TCS score was defined as the ratio of F50 (clonal expansion) to E x V (chaos), with BLOSUM62-based TCRdist applied between CDR3 peptides within each V-J. Welch's t-statistics and random forest reduced some 510 V-J features to 13, which were used in a naive Bayes classifier (R e1071). TCRdb reprocessed the public reads (quality trimming at Q25 with fastp, clone calling with MiXCR) and kept in-frame beta chains. Every entry covers one CDR3 protein and lists the most common genes and DNA from its rows. The V and J calls, along with clone size, are taken from TCRdb and not from the paper's own processing. This sample is represented by approximately 600,000 distinct CDR3 sequences; 14% of them were singletons. The ten most abundant clones make up less than 9% of the sample.

A note on this clonotype: The antigen this receptor binds is unknown. The input lacks base qualities; no much larger clone sits a single base away.

The TCR comes from a woman aged 18-30 years with Graves' ophthalmopathy. Here the chain combines TRBV28 and TRBJ1-6, with 7 bases aligning to TRBD1. The material sequenced was blood. This receptor carries the CDR3 CASGPTGRVSPLHF. The DNA reads as follows: TGTGCCAGCGGACCGACAGGGCGGGTTTCACCCCTCCACTTT.